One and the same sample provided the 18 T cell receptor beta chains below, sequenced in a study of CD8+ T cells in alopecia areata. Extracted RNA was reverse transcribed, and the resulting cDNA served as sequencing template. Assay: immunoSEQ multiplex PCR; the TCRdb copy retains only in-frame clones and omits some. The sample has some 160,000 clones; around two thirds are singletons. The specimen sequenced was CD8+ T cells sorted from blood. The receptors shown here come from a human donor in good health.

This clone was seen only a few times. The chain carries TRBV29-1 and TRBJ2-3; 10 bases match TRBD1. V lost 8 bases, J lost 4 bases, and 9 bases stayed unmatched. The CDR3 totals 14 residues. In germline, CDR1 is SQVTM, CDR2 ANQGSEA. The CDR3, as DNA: TGCAGCTCGTTACTGGACAGGGGGTCAGATACGCAGTATTTT. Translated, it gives CSSLLDRGSDTQYF.

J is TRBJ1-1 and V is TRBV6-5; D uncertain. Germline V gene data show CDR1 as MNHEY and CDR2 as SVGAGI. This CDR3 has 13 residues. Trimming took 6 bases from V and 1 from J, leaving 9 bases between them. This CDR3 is CASSLNRNTEAFF. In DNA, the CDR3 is TGTGCCAGCAGCCTCAACAGGAACACTGAAGCTTTCTTT.

The CDR3: CASSVGPDIQYF. In DNA, the CDR3 is TGTGCCAGTAGTGTGGGACCGGACATTCAGTACTTC. This chain uses TRBV19 with TRBJ2-4, with D perhaps matching TRBD1 or TRBD2 (5 bases each). This CDR3 contains 12 residues. Germline V lookup: CDR1 LNHDA, CDR2 SQIVND (reference sequence). V lost 5 bases and J 8 bases, leaving 10 bases between the germline ends.

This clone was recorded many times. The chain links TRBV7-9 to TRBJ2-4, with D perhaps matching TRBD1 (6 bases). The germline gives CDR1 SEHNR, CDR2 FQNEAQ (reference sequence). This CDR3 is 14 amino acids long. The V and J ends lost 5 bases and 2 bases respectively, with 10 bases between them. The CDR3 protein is CASSPGQPKNIQYF. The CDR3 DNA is TGTGCCAGCAGCCCCGGACAGCCCAAAAACATTCAGTACTTC.

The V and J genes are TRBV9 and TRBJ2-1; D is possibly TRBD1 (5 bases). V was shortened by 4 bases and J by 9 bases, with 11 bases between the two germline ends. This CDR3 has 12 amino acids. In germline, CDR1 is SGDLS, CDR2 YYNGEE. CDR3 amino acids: CASSPSGSEQFF. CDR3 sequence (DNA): TGTGCCAGCAGCCCATCAGGGTCTGAGCAGTTCTTC. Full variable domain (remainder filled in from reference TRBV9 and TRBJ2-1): DSGVTQTPKHLITATGQRVTLRCSPRSGDLSVYWYQQSLDQGLQFLIQYYNGEERAKGNILERFSAQQFPDLHSELNLSSLELGDSALYFCASSPSGSEQFFGPGTRLTVL.

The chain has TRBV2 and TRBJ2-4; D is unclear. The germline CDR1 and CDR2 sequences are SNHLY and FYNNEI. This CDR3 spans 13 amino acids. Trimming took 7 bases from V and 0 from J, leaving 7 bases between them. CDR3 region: CASNRLAKNIQYF. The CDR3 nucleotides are TGTGCCAGCAATCGACTAGCCAAAAACATTCAGTACTTC.

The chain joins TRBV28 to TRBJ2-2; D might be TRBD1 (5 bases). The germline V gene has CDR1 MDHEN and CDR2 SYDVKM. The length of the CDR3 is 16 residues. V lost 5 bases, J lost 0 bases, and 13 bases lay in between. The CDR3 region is CASSPLGQANTGELFF. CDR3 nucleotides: TGTGCCAGCAGTCCTTTGGGGCAGGCGAACACCGGGGAGCTGTTTTTT.

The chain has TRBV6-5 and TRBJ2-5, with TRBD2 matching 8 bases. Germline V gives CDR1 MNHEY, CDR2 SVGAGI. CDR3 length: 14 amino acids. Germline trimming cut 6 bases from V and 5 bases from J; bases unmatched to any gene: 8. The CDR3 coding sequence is TGTGCCAGCAGCCGGGAGGGCCGGGGGGAGACCCAGTACTTC. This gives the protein CASSREGRGETQYF.

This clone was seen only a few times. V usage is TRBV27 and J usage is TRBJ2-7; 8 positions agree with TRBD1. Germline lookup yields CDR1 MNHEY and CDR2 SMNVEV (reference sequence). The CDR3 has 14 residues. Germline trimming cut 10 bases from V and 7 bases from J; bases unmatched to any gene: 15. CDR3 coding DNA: TGTGCCATCGCGCCCGGGACAGGTTTTCGGGAGCAGTACTTC. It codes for CAIAPGTGFREQYF.

DNA of the CDR3: TGTGCCAGTATGAGTTCGGCTAACAATCAGCCCCAGCATTTT. Translation gives CASMSSANNQPQHF. The gene calls are TRBV19 and TRBJ1-5; no reliable D call. CDR3 length equals 14 residues. The V gene's germline CDR1 is LNHDA and CDR2 SQIVND (reference sequence). Trimming left V 7 bases short and J 3 bases short, with 13 bases between.

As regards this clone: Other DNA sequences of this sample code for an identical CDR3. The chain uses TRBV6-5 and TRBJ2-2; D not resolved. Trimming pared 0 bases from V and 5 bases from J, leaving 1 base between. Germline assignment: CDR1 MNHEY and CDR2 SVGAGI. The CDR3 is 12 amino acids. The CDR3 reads CASSYSTGELFF. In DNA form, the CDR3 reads TGTGCCAGCAGTTACTCAACCGGGGAGCTGTTTTTT.

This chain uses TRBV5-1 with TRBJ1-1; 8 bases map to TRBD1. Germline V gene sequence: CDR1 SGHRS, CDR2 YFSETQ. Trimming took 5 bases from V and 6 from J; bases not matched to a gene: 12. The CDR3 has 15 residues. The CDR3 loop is CASSEGTGPFAEAFF. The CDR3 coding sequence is TGCGCCAGCAGTGAAGGGACAGGACCGTTTGCTGAAGCTTTCTTT.

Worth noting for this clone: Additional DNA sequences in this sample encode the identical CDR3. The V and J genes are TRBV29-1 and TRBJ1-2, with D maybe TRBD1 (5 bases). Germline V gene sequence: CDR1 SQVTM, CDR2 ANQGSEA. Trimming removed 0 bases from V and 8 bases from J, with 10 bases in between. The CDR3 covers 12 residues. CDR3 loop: CSVEDRGDGYTF. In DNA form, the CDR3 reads TGCAGCGTTGAAGATCGCGGGGACGGCTACACCTTC. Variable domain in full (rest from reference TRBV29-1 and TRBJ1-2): SAVISQKPSRDICQRGTSLTIQCQVDSQVTMMFWYRQQPGQSLTLIATANQGSEATYESGFVIDKFPISRPNLTFSTLTVSNMSPEDSSIYLCSVEDRGDGYTFGSGTRLTVV.

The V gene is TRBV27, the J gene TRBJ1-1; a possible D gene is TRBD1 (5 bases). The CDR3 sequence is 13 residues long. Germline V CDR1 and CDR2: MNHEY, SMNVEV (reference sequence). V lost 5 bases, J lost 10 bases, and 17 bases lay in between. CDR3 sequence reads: CASSPKRGRRAFF. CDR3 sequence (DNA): TGTGCCAGCAGTCCGAAGAGGGGCAGGAGAGCTTTCTTT.

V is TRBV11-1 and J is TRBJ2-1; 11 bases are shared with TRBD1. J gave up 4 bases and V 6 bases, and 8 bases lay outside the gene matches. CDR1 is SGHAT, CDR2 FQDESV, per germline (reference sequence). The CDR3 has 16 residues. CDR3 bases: TGTGCCAGCAGTACCCCCGGGGACAGGGGGTACAATGAGCAGTTCTTC. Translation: CASSTPGDRGYNEQFF. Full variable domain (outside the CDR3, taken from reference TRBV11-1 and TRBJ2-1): EAEVAQSPRYKITEKSQAVAFWCDPISGHATLYWYRQILGQGPELLVQFQDESVVDDSQLPKDRFSAERLKGVDSTLKIQPAELGDSAMYLCASSTPGDRGYNEQFFGPGTRLTVL.

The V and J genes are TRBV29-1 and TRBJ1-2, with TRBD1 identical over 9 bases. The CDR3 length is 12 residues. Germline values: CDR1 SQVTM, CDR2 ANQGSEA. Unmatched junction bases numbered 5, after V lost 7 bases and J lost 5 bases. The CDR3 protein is CSGWTGEYGYTF. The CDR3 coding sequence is TGCAGCGGTTGGACAGGGGAATATGGCTACACCTTC. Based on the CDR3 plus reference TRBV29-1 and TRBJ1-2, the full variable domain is SAVISQKPSRDICQRGTSLTIQCQVDSQVTMMFWYRQQPGQSLTLIATANQGSEATYESGFVIDKFPISRPNLTFSTLTVSNMSPEDSSIYLCSGWTGEYGYTFGSGTRLTVV.

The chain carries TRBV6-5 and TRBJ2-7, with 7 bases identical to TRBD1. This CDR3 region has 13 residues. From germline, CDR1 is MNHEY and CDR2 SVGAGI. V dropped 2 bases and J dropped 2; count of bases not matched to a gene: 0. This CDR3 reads CASSYDRAYEQYF. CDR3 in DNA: TGTGCCAGCAGTTACGACAGGGCCTACGAGCAGTACTTC.

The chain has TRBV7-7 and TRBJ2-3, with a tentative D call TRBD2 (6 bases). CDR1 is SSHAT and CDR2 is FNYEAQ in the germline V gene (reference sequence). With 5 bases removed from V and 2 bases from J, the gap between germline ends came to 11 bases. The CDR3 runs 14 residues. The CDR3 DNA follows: TGTGCCAGCAGCGAGGGACTGCTCACAGATACGCAGTATTTT. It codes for CASSEGLLTDTQYF.